This passage covers 25 T cell receptor beta chains from one sample sequenced in a study of T cell repertoires in cytomegalovirus infection. TCRdb reprocessed the reads via MiXCR and lists one record per CDR3 protein. The profile shows fewer than 200,000 distinct CDR3 sequences, roughly 19% of them singletons. Material for sequencing was PBMCs. The receptor source for this set is a human donor in good health (CMV status not recorded). Some clones in this sample may be carry-over from other donors' samples.

This clonotype was seen only a few times. The chain has TRBV7-2 and TRBJ1-6, with D maybe TRBD1 (5 bases). The CDR3 sequence is 16 residues long. V was trimmed by 1 base and J by 9 bases, leaving 16 bases between them. Germline CDR1 reads SGHTA; CDR2 reads FQGNSA. The CDR3 loop is CASSLERVGGGSPLHF. The CDR3, as DNA: TGTGCCAGCAGCTTAGAAAGAGTCGGGGGAGGTTCACCCCTCCACTTT.

With regard to this clonotype: A much larger clone sits a single nucleotide away, making a read error possible. The rearrangement uses TRBV7-9 and TRBJ2-7; D gene uncertain. The CDR3 runs to 16 residues. Germline CDR1 SEHNR, CDR2 FQNEAQ (reference sequence). V was pared by 0 bases and J by 6 bases, with 18 bases between. CDR3 sequence reads: CASSLASGSQTSEQYF. CDR3 nucleotides: TGTGCCAGCAGCTTAGCGAGTGGCAGCCAGACCTCCGAGCAGTACTTC.

This clonotype has a handful of counts. V is TRBV27 and J is TRBJ1-1, with D perhaps matching TRBD1 (5 bases). Trimming took 5 bases from V and 5 from J, leaving 18 bases between them. Germline CDR1 is MNHEY and CDR2 is SMNVEV (reference sequence). The CDR3 length is 15 residues. The CDR3 sequence is CASSPFRVGKTEAFF. The CDR3 nucleotides are TGTGCCAGCAGTCCGTTCAGGGTGGGGAAGACTGAAGCTTTCTTT.

There are many counts of this clonotype. This sequence joins TRBV7-2 and TRBJ2-7, with 13 bases identical to TRBD2. From germline, CDR1 is SGHTA and CDR2 FQGNSA. The CDR3 loop spans 19 amino acids. V lost 1 base and J lost 0; bases outside the gene matches: 9. DNA for the CDR3: TGTGCCAGCAGCTTAGATGGGACTAGCGGGGTTAGGAGCTCCTACGAGCAGTACTTC. Protein product: CASSLDGTSGVRSSYEQYF.

The V and J genes are TRBV3-1 and TRBJ2-6, with D uncertain. Germline CDR1 LGHDT, CDR2 YNNKEL (reference sequence). Trimming pared 3 bases from V and 4 bases from J, leaving 10 bases between. The CDR3 loop spans 15 amino acids. The CDR3 spells CASSHPVGGANVLTF. CDR3 DNA: TGTGCCAGCAGCCACCCCGTAGGGGGGGCCAACGTCCTGACTTTC.

This clonotype appeared a few times. The chain couples TRBV12-3 or TRBV12-4 to TRBJ2-4, with a tentative D call TRBD1 (5 bases). The CDR3 is 15 residues long. Deletions cut 7 bases from V and 2 bases from J, with 15 bases between. DNA of the CDR3: TGTGCCAGCACCGCGAGTTGGGGCACCAAAAACATTCAGTACTTC. The encoded protein is CASTASWGTKNIQYF.

This clonotype was recorded a few times. The chain uses TRBV3-1 and TRBJ2-7; 10 nucleotides line up with TRBD1. Germline V gives CDR1 LGHDT, CDR2 YNNKEL (reference sequence). The CDR3 loop spans 14 amino acids. V shed 3 bases, J shed 2 bases, and the junction held 1 base outside the gene matches. The CDR3 reads CASSHGQGAYEQYF. CDR3 nucleotide sequence: TGTGCCAGCAGCCATGGACAGGGGGCCTACGAGCAGTACTTC.

Many counts were recorded for this clonotype. This chain links TRBV7-2 with TRBJ2-7; possible D gene TRBD1, 5 bases. CDR3 length equals 15 residues. Germline-derived CDR1 and CDR2 are SGHTA and FQGNSA. The V gene lost 5 bases and the J gene lost 0 bases, with 14 bases spanning the gap. The CDR3: CASSLPPGSSYEQYF. In DNA form, the CDR3 reads TGTGCCAGCAGCCTACCGCCAGGGTCCTCCTACGAGCAGTACTTC.

This clonotype was seen only a few times. The rearrangement links TRBV3-1 to TRBJ2-2; no firm D call. Deletions cut 0 bases from V and 0 bases from J, with 5 bases between. This CDR3 has 15 residues. Germline V gives CDR1 LGHDT, CDR2 YNNKEL (reference sequence). The CDR3 here is CASSQERPNTGELFF. CDR3 nucleotide sequence: TGTGCCAGCAGCCAAGAGAGACCGAACACCGGGGAGCTGTTTTTT.

The J gene is TRBJ1-5, the V gene TRBV5-5; the match to TRBD1 covers 7 bases. With 4 bases clipped from V and 10 bases from J, the junction kept 11 bases outside the gene matches. This CDR3 contains 14 residues. The germline V gene has CDR1 SGHKS and CDR2 YYEKEE (reference sequence). The CDR3 reads CASSPDRNRHPQHF. CDR3 in DNA: TGTGCCAGCAGCCCGGACAGGAATAGACATCCCCAGCATTTT.

The chain joins TRBV4-2 to TRBJ1-1, with no clear D. The CDR3 runs to 13 residues. V was trimmed by 0 bases and J by 1 base, leaving 3 bases between them. The germline gives CDR1 LGHNA, CDR2 YNFKEQ. CDR3 in DNA: TGTGCCAGCAGCCAAGAGGAGAACACTGAAGCTTTCTTT. Translated, it gives CASSQEENTEAFF.

The chain carries TRBV20-1 and TRBJ1-3, with 9 bases aligning to TRBD1. J was trimmed by 4 bases and V by 6 bases; bases with no gene match: 7. Germline-derived CDR1 and CDR2 are DFQATT and SNEGSKA (reference sequence). This CDR3 has 14 residues. This chain's CDR3 is CSAPGQGEGNTIYF. The CDR3 bases are TGCAGTGCGCCGGGACAGGGTGAAGGAAACACCATATATTTT.

The rearrangement joins TRBV5-1 to TRBJ2-1; 8 bases align to TRBD1. The CDR3 covers 15 residues. The germline V gene has CDR1 SGHRS and CDR2 YFSETQ. V dropped 5 bases and J dropped 7; count of bases not matched to a gene: 11. The CDR3 nucleotides are TGCGCCAGCAGAACCGACAGGGGAGTAGGAAATGAGCAGTTCTTC. This codes for CASRTDRGVGNEQFF. The variable domain in full, with the rest retrieved from reference TRBV5-1 and TRBJ2-1, is KAGVTQTPRYLIKTRGQQVTLSCSPISGHRSVSWYQQTPGQGLQFLFEYFSETQRNKGNFPGRFSGRQFSNSRSEMNVSTLELGDSALYLCASRTDRGVGNEQFFGPGTRLTVL.

The CDR3 region is CASAGLQPQHF. The CDR3 DNA follows: TGTGCTAGCGCAGGGCTTCAGCCCCAGCATTTT. The chain uses TRBV6-6 and TRBJ1-5, with D maybe TRBD1 (5 bases). The CDR3 loop spans 11 amino acids. Germline values: CDR1 MNHNY, CDR2 SVGAGI (reference sequence).

The chain uses TRBV7-9 and TRBJ1-1; the D gene is possibly TRBD1 (5 bases). CDR3 length equals 14 residues. From germline, CDR1 is SEHNR and CDR2 FQNEAQ (reference sequence). Trimming stripped 0 bases from V and 4 bases from J, with 9 bases between. CDR3 in amino acids: CASSLAAGPTEAFF. The CDR3 region has the DNA TGTGCCAGCAGCTTAGCGGCAGGGCCCACTGAAGCTTTCTTT.

This clonotype was seen ten or more times. The CDR3 DNA sequence: TGTGCCAGCAGCTTAGAAGGAGCGGGACATTCGGCCGAGCAGTACTTC. Translating gives CASSLEGAGHSAEQYF. V gene TRBV7-6 combines with J gene TRBJ2-7, with a weak D call TRBD2 (7 bases). There are 16 residues in the CDR3. Per germline, CDR1 SGHVS and CDR2 FNYEAQ. With 1 base removed from V and 6 bases from J, the gap between germline ends came to 19 bases.

This clonotype was seen at least ten times. The chain's CDR3 is CASSQTGPANTGELFF. In nucleotides, the CDR3 is TGTGCCAGCAGCCAGACAGGTCCCGCGAACACCGGGGAGCTGTTTTTT. V and J are TRBV7-2 and TRBJ2-2; perhaps TRBD1 as D (6 bases). V was trimmed by 5 bases and J by 0 bases, leaving 13 bases between them. This CDR3 is 16 amino acids long. Germline assignment: CDR1 SGHTA and CDR2 FQGNSA.

This clonotype was recorded a few times. The rearrangement links TRBV6-2 or TRBV6-3 to TRBJ1-1, with TRBD1 identical over 7 bases. From germline, CDR1 is MNHEY and CDR2 SVGEGT. Germline trimming cut 0 bases from V and 2 bases from J; bases unmatched to any gene: 9. The CDR3 spans 17 residues. CDR3 protein: CASSYSTTGRRNTEAFF. In nucleotides, the CDR3 is TGTGCCAGCAGTTACTCGACGACAGGGAGAAGAAACACTGAAGCTTTCTTT.

The sample holds many counts of this clonotype. This chain joins TRBV7-8 and TRBJ1-3; D may be TRBD1 (5 bases). Germline lookup yields CDR1 SGHVS and CDR2 FQNEAQ. The germline V and J ends were trimmed by 5 bases and 4 bases, with 12 bases remaining between them. CDR3 length: 14 amino acids. The CDR3 bases are TGTGCCAGCAGCCCCCCGGGGCTAGGAAACACCATATATTTT. This translates into CASSPPGLGNTIYF.

The rearrangement uses TRBV28 and TRBJ1-5; D is uncertain. CDR1 MDHEN and CDR2 SYDVKM come from the germline V gene. CDR3 length: 18 residues. The V and J ends lost 3 bases and 0 bases respectively, with 18 bases between them. The CDR3 DNA is TGTGCCAGCAGTTTCAACGGGTTCGCGGGGTATAGCAATCAGCCCCAGCATTTT. Its translation is CASSFNGFAGYSNQPQHF.

The V call is TRBV19, the J call TRBJ2-7, with 10 bases aligning to TRBD1. The CDR3 covers 14 residues. Germline V lookup: CDR1 LNHDA, CDR2 SQIVND (reference sequence). The junction had 2 bases not matched to a gene; V was cut back by 4 bases and J by 2 bases. CDR3 protein: CASSTGQGAYEQYF. CDR3 bases: TGTGCCAGTAGTACCGGACAGGGGGCCTACGAGCAGTACTTC.

This clonotype was seen at least ten times. This chain links TRBV7-2 with TRBJ1-5, with 8 bases lining up with TRBD1. Germline V gives CDR1 SGHTA, CDR2 FQGNSA. The CDR3 is 14 residues long. The V gene end was trimmed by 4 bases and the J gene end by 6 bases; junction bases not matched to a gene: 5. CDR3 in amino acids: CASSSWGQAQPQHF. In DNA, the CDR3 is TGTGCCAGCAGCTCGTGGGGACAGGCTCAGCCCCAGCATTTT.

This clonotype was counted at least ten times. In DNA, the CDR3 is TGTGCCAGTAGTATAGTCTCGCGGGAAAGCACAGATACGCAGTATTTT. It encodes CASSIVSRESTDTQYF. J is TRBJ2-3 and V is TRBV19; D is possibly TRBD2 (6 bases). Germline V gene sequence: CDR1 LNHDA, CDR2 SQIVND (reference sequence). Trimming shortened V by 1 base and J by 0 bases, and 11 bases separated the two germline ends. The CDR3 loop spans 16 amino acids.

This clonotype occurred a few times. The chain uses TRBV19 and TRBJ1-2; unclear D gene. The CDR3 covers 13 residues. Germline V CDR1 and CDR2: LNHDA, SQIVND (reference sequence). Trimming left V 3 bases short and J 8 bases short, with 13 bases between. Written as DNA, the CDR3 is TGTGCCAGTAGTATCGGGCAAAGGAGAGGCTACACCTTC. It translates to CASSIGQRRGYTF.

This clonotype occurred many times. This chain connects TRBV7-8 to TRBJ2-2; D not certain. This CDR3 has 15 amino acids. Germline CDR1 is SGHVS and CDR2 is FQNEAQ. V was pared by 3 bases and J by 4 bases, with 12 bases between. The CDR3, as DNA: TGTGCCAGCAGCTTCCAAAGGACGGGCACCGGGGAGCTGTTTTTT. It specifies CASSFQRTGTGELFF.